This T cell receptor beta chain was sequenced in a study of early T cells in non-severe SARS-CoV-2 infection. This clonotype was detected ten times or more. At one of its ends the junction is not consistent with the germline gene, which may arise from a read error. Unique molecular identifiers (one per individual cDNA molecule) were attached. TCRdb re-derived calls from the 5' RACE reads in MiXCR, one entry per CDR3 protein. The sample has 49,000 or so distinct CDR3 sequences, around 6.9% seen once. CDR1 MNHEY and CDR2 SVGAGI come from the germline V gene. The CDR3 length is 15 residues. J is TRBJ1-5 and V is TRBV6-5, with 7 bases fitting TRBD1. The origin of this receptor is an adult who was a healthcare worker with PCR-confirmed SARS-CoV-2 infection or an uninfected control (not recorded which). Sequencing used whole blood, obtained at baseline. The CDR3 DNA reads TGTGCCAGCAACCGAGCCCGGGACAGCATTCAGCCCCAGCATTTT. Protein sequence: CASNRARDSIQPQHF.